The clone carrying this T cell receptor (beta chain) was counted only a few times. The record originates from a study of cytomegalovirus exposure and HLA in healthy donors. The CDR3 is 15 residues long. Germline V gene lookup returns CDR1 MNHEY and CDR2 SMNVEV (reference sequence). Deletions cut 2 bases from V and 0 bases from J, with 9 bases between. Both 60 Vbeta primers and 13 Jbeta primers went into the PCR. Generated by immunoSEQ multiplex PCR, the TCRdb table keeps only in-frame clones and is missing some. Among some 110,000 clones listed, 9.5% to 13% were seen once. This chain links TRBV27 with TRBJ2-3; D perhaps matches TRBD1 (5 bases). The sequencing input was PBMCs. The clonotype was recovered from a man in his forties in good health and CMV-seropositive. The chain's CDR3 is CASSLIRASTDTQYF. As DNA, the CDR3 is TGTGCCAGCAGTTTAATCAGGGCTAGCACAGATACGCAGTATTTT.